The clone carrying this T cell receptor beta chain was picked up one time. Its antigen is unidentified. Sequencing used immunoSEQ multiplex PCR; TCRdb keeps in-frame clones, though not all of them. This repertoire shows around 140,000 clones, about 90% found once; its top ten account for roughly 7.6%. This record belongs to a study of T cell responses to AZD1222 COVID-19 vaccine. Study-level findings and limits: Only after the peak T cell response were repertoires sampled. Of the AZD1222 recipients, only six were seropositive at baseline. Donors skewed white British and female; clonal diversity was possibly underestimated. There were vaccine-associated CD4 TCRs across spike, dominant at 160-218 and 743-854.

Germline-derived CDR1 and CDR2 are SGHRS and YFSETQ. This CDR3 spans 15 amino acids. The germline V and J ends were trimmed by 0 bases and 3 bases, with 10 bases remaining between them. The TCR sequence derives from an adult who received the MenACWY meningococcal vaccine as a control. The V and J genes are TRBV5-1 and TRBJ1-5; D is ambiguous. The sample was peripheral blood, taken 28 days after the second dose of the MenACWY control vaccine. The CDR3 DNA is TGCGCCAGCAGCTTGGACGGGCAGATCAATCAGCCCCAGCATTTT. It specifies CASSLDGQINQPQHF.